This is a list of T cell receptor beta chains from one sample in a study of Ad26.COV2.S vaccination and SARS-CoV-2 variants. Produced via immunoSEQ multiplex PCR; TCRdb's table is partial and in-frame only. Found here are roughly 380,000 clones, around 83% of them singletons; the top ten hold about 3.3%. Sample: peripheral blood, taken in a trial of Ad26.COV2.S vaccine versus placebo. The origin of the receptors is a person aged 18-65 years who received the Ad26.COV2.S COVID-19 vaccine or a placebo. CDR3s include the opening cysteine and the closing phenylalanine or tryptophan. The D gene is left open where the match is weak. Size values are once, few and many counts, or a class for expanded clones, and some rows have none.

v_gene	d_gene	abundance	j_gene	CDR3nt	CDR3aa
TRBV27	-	-	TRBJ2-1	TGTGCCAGCAGTCTACTAGCCCAAAATCCCTACAATGAGCAGTTCTTC	CASSLLAQNPYNEQFF
TRBV6-5	TRBD1	few	TRBJ1-2	TGTGCCAGCCGCACAGGGGGCTATGGCTACACCTTC	CASRTGGYGYTF
TRBV19	-	-	TRBJ2-3	TGTGCCAGTAGTATACCCGGGGGCGTAACAGATACGCAGTATTTT	CASSIPGGVTDTQYF
TRBV19	TRBD1	many	TRBJ1-5	TGTGCCAGTAGTTTCGGGGACAGGGACAATCAGCCCCAGCATTTT	CASSFGDRDNQPQHF
TRBV6-8	TRBD2	-	TRBJ2-3	TGTGCCAGCCCCGCGGCGGGAGCGGGGTATACAGATACGCAGTATTTT	CASPAAGAGYTDTQYF
TRBV7-6	TRBD1	-	TRBJ2-2	TGTGCCAGCAGCTTAGGTCAGGGGGCGCTTACCGGGGAGCTGTTTTTT	CASSLGQGALTGELFF
TRBV7-9	TRBD1	-	TRBJ1-5	TGTGCCAGCAGCCCGACCGGGACAGGGGAGGCTCAGCCCCAGCATTTT	CASSPTGTGEAQPQHF
TRBV30	-	-	TRBJ2-7	TGTGCCTGGAGCCCTGACGGGAACTACGAGCAGTACTTC	CAWSPDGNYEQYF
TRBV6-6	-	-	TRBJ1-4	TGTGCCAGCAGTTCATCCGGACAGAATGAAAAACTGTTTTTT	CASSSSGQNEKLFF
TRBV7-2	-	-	TRBJ2-3	TGTGCCAGCAGCTTAGTCTCCGGCCGGACGGATACGCAGTATTTT	CASSLVSGRTDTQYF
TRBV11-2	TRBD1	-	TRBJ2-7	TGTGCCAGCAGCTTGGGACAGGGGCCCGATGGAAGGTACTTC	CASSLGQGPDGRYF